This is a list of T cell receptor beta chains from one sample in a study of T cell repertoires in cytomegalovirus infection. The antigens for these receptors are not known. TCRdb reanalysed the reads using MiXCR and keeps one entry per CDR3 protein. The data show around 540,000 distinct CDR3 sequences, roughly 34% seen once. The sequencing used cultured PBMCs, collected from culture after CMV antigen stimulation. The origin of the receptors is a human donor in good health (CMV status not recorded). Some clones in this sample may be carry-over from other donors' samples. Both conserved end residues are part of each CDR3. Fields, in order: clone size, V gene, J gene, D gene, CDR3 protein, CDR3 DNA. The D gene is left open where the match is weak. The listing skips clone size in some rows; elsewhere it reads once, few, many or a size class.

clone_size: few; v_call: TRBV7-2; j_call: TRBJ2-3; d_call: TRBD2; cdr3_aa: CASSLREGTDTQYF; cdr3_nt: TGTGCCAGCAGCTTGCGGGAGGGGACAGATACGCAGTATTTT
clone_size: few; v_call: TRBV5-4; j_call: TRBJ2-5; d_call: TRBD2; cdr3_aa: CASSLGTSGRAVGETQYF; cdr3_nt: TGTGCCAGCAGCTTGGGGACTAGCGGGAGGGCCGTGGGGGAGACCCAGTACTTC
clone_size: NA; v_call: TRBV4-1; j_call: TRBJ1-1; d_call: NA; cdr3_aa: CASSEPPGIQAEAFF; cdr3_nt: TGTGCCAGCAGCGAACCCCCCGGGATTCAGGCTGAAGCTTTCTTT
clone_size: many; v_call: TRBV7-2; j_call: TRBJ2-7; d_call: TRBD2; cdr3_aa: CASSPRTSPGYEQYF; cdr3_nt: TGTGCCAGCAGCCCCAGGACTAGCCCGGGGTACGAGCAGTACTTC
clone_size: few; v_call: TRBV4-3; j_call: TRBJ1-2; d_call: TRBD1; cdr3_aa: CASSQDRVTGYYGYTF; cdr3_nt: TGCGCCAGCAGCCAAGATAGGGTGACAGGGTACTATGGCTACACCTTC
clone_size: few; v_call: TRBV7-9; j_call: TRBJ1-1; d_call: TRBD1; cdr3_aa: CASSPRDSMNTEAFF; cdr3_nt: TGTGCCAGCAGCCCAAGGGACAGCATGAACACTGAAGCTTTCTTT
clone_size: few; v_call: TRBV4-1; j_call: TRBJ2-1; d_call: NA; cdr3_aa: CASSGTQSAGEQFF; cdr3_nt: TGCGCCAGCAGCGGAACCCAGTCCGCAGGTGAGCAGTTCTTC
clone_size: many; v_call: TRBV7-8; j_call: TRBJ1-4; d_call: NA; cdr3_aa: CASTRGATNEKLFF; cdr3_nt: TGTGCCAGCACCCGGGGGGCAACTAATGAAAAACTGTTTTTT
clone_size: few; v_call: TRBV7-2; j_call: TRBJ2-7; d_call: TRBD1; cdr3_aa: CASSLAGQGLSYEQYF; cdr3_nt: TGTGCCAGCAGCTTAGCGGGACAGGGACTTTCCTACGAGCAGTACTTC
clone_size: NA; v_call: TRBV19; j_call: TRBJ1-4; d_call: TRBD1; cdr3_aa: CASRSTGREKLFF; cdr3_nt: TGTGCCAGTAGATCGACAGGGCGGGAAAAACTGTTTTTT
clone_size: few; v_call: TRBV28; j_call: TRBJ2-1; d_call: NA; cdr3_aa: CASSSGNSYNEQFF; cdr3_nt: TGTGCCAGCAGTTCCGGTAACTCCTACAATGAGCAGTTCTTC
clone_size: few; v_call: TRBV27; j_call: TRBJ1-1; d_call: NA; cdr3_aa: CASRPPGQSNTEAFF; cdr3_nt: TGTGCCAGCCGGCCGCCGGGACAATCGAACACTGAAGCTTTCTTT
clone_size: few; v_call: TRBV7-6; j_call: TRBJ2-4; d_call: TRBD2; cdr3_aa: CASSLGVAGAGGNIQYF; cdr3_nt: TGTGCCAGCAGCTTAGGAGTAGCGGGAGCCGGGGGAAACATTCAGTACTTC
clone_size: NA; v_call: TRBV27; j_call: TRBJ2-5; d_call: NA; cdr3_aa: CASSWDLETQYF; cdr3_nt: TGTGCCAGCAGTTGGGATCTCGAGACCCAGTACTTC
clone_size: NA; v_call: TRBV9; j_call: TRBJ2-1; d_call: TRBD2; cdr3_aa: CASSVALAGVDNEQFF; cdr3_nt: TGTGCCAGCAGCGTAGCTCTGGCGGGAGTCGATAATGAGCAGTTCTTC
clone_size: NA; v_call: TRBV11-2; j_call: TRBJ1-4; d_call: NA; cdr3_aa: CASSSYRSNEKLFF; cdr3_nt: TGTGCCAGCAGCTCTTATAGATCTAATGAAAAACTGTTTTTT
clone_size: few; v_call: TRBV6-2/TRBV6-3; j_call: TRBJ2-3; d_call: NA; cdr3_aa: CASSPEGAGADTQYF; cdr3_nt: TGTGCCAGCAGCCCGGAGGGGGCTGGCGCAGATACGCAGTATTTT
clone_size: NA; v_call: TRBV20-1; j_call: TRBJ2-1; d_call: TRBD2; cdr3_aa: CSATPGLAGGGGNEQFF; cdr3_nt: TGCAGTGCTACCCCGGGACTAGCGGGGGGTGGGGGCAATGAGCAGTTCTTC
clone_size: NA; v_call: TRBV7-2; j_call: TRBJ2-2; d_call: NA; cdr3_aa: CASSLRASSTGELFF; cdr3_nt: TGTGCCAGCAGCTTAAGGGCTAGCTCGACCGGGGAGCTGTTTTTT
clone_size: few; v_call: TRBV18; j_call: TRBJ1-1; d_call: NA; cdr3_aa: CASSPRGAGITEAFF; cdr3_nt: TGTGCCAGCTCACCCCGGGGGGCGGGGATCACTGAAGCTTTCTTT
clone_size: NA; v_call: TRBV7-2; j_call: TRBJ1-2; d_call: TRBD1; cdr3_aa: CASSLGGGREYTF; cdr3_nt: TGTGCCAGCAGCTTAGGAGGGGGCAGGGAGTACACCTTC
clone_size: few; v_call: TRBV7-2; j_call: TRBJ2-7; d_call: TRBD1; cdr3_aa: CASSFASTGATYEQYF; cdr3_nt: TGTGCCAGCAGCTTCGCCTCGACAGGGGCGACCTACGAGCAGTACTTC
clone_size: few; v_call: TRBV6-2/TRBV6-3; j_call: TRBJ2-2; d_call: NA; cdr3_aa: CASGPADTGELFF; cdr3_nt: TGTGCCAGCGGGCCGGCGGACACCGGGGAGCTGTTTTTT
clone_size: NA; v_call: TRBV11-2; j_call: TRBJ2-1; d_call: NA; cdr3_aa: CASSFSQGYGNEQFF; cdr3_nt: TGTGCCAGCAGCTTTAGCCAGGGCTATGGCAATGAGCAGTTCTTC
clone_size: few; v_call: TRBV19; j_call: TRBJ2-3; d_call: NA; cdr3_aa: CASRGSGTDTQYF; cdr3_nt: TGTGCCAGTAGAGGGAGCGGGACAGATACGCAGTATTTT
clone_size: NA; v_call: TRBV6-2/TRBV6-3; j_call: TRBJ1-1; d_call: NA; cdr3_aa: CASSYWSDTEAFF; cdr3_nt: TGTGCCAGCAGTTACTGGTCTGACACTGAAGCTTTCTTT
clone_size: NA; v_call: TRBV24-1; j_call: TRBJ2-1; d_call: TRBD2; cdr3_aa: CATSESGLSGEQFF; cdr3_nt: TGTGCCACCAGTGAATCGGGACTAAGTGGTGAGCAGTTCTTC
clone_size: NA; v_call: TRBV5-6; j_call: TRBJ1-2; d_call: NA; cdr3_aa: CASSLLGFGAKLNYGYTF; cdr3_nt: TGTGCCAGCAGCTTGTTGGGGTTTGGTGCCAAATTGAACTATGGCTACACCTTC
clone_size: NA; v_call: TRBV5-3; j_call: TRBJ2-3; d_call: NA; cdr3_aa: CASSMGFLDRGMADTQYF; cdr3_nt: TGTGCCAGCAGCATGGGGTTCCTGGACAGAGGGATGGCAGATACGCAGTATTTT
clone_size: few; v_call: TRBV28; j_call: TRBJ1-1; d_call: NA; cdr3_aa: CASSGPGTVNTEAFF; cdr3_nt: TGTGCCAGCAGTGGACCCGGGACCGTGAACACTGAAGCTTTCTTT
clone_size: NA; v_call: TRBV24-1; j_call: TRBJ2-1; d_call: TRBD2; cdr3_aa: CATSDWTSGSNEQFF; cdr3_nt: TGTGCCACCAGTGATTGGACTAGCGGGAGCAATGAGCAGTTCTTC
clone_size: NA; v_call: TRBV7-8; j_call: TRBJ2-3; d_call: TRBD2; cdr3_aa: CASSLDPLLAGGGTDTQYF; cdr3_nt: TGTGCCAGCAGCTTAGACCCCCTACTAGCGGGAGGGGGCACAGATACGCAGTATTTT
clone_size: few; v_call: TRBV29-1; j_call: TRBJ2-2; d_call: NA; cdr3_aa: CSVYILGNTGELFF; cdr3_nt: TGCAGCGTTTACATATTAGGCAACACCGGGGAGCTGTTTTTT
clone_size: NA; v_call: TRBV20-1; j_call: TRBJ2-1; d_call: TRBD2; cdr3_aa: CSADRTSGRNEQFF; cdr3_nt: TGCAGTGCGGACCGGACTAGCGGGAGGAATGAGCAGTTCTTC
clone_size: NA; v_call: TRBV11-2; j_call: TRBJ2-5; d_call: NA; cdr3_aa: CASSLDGDIQETQYF; cdr3_nt: TGTGCCAGCAGCTTAGATGGGGACATACAAGAGACCCAGTACTTC
clone_size: NA; v_call: TRBV11-1; j_call: TRBJ2-1; d_call: NA; cdr3_aa: CASEASLGQFF; cdr3_nt: TGTGCCAGCGAGGCTAGTTTGGGGCAGTTCTTC
clone_size: NA; v_call: TRBV5-6; j_call: TRBJ2-4; d_call: NA; cdr3_aa: CASSLTGSGNIQYF; cdr3_nt: TGTGCCAGCAGCCTAACAGGGAGCGGGAACATTCAGTACTTC
clone_size: few; v_call: TRBV6-6; j_call: TRBJ2-5; d_call: TRBD2; cdr3_aa: CASSYFAGGGGETQYF; cdr3_nt: TGTGCCAGCAGTTACTTCGCGGGAGGAGGTGGAGAGACCCAGTACTTC
clone_size: NA; v_call: TRBV4-1; j_call: TRBJ2-7; d_call: TRBD2; cdr3_aa: CASSQDLGLAGPYEQYF; cdr3_nt: TGCGCCAGCAGCCAAGATCTAGGACTAGCGGGACCCTACGAGCAGTACTTC
clone_size: many; v_call: TRBV29-1; j_call: TRBJ2-3; d_call: NA; cdr3_aa: CSAADRKSTDTQYF; cdr3_nt: TGCAGCGCCGCTGACAGGAAGAGCACAGATACGCAGTATTTT
clone_size: NA; v_call: TRBV29-1; j_call: TRBJ1-2; d_call: NA; cdr3_aa: CSVEQGISGYTF; cdr3_nt: TGCAGCGTTGAACAAGGGATCAGCGGCTACACCTTC
clone_size: NA; v_call: TRBV6-1; j_call: TRBJ1-1; d_call: NA; cdr3_aa: CASGTGGYTEAFF; cdr3_nt: TGTGCCAGCGGTACTGGGGGTTACACTGAAGCTTTCTTT
clone_size: few; v_call: TRBV7-2; j_call: TRBJ2-4; d_call: TRBD1; cdr3_aa: CASRRTGVAKNIQYF; cdr3_nt: TGTGCCAGCAGGCGGACAGGGGTAGCCAAAAACATTCAGTACTTC
clone_size: NA; v_call: TRBV7-8; j_call: TRBJ1-3; d_call: NA; cdr3_aa: CASSLGGPLSGNTIYF; cdr3_nt: TGTGCCAGCAGCTTAGGGGGACCTCTCTCTGGAAACACCATATATTTT
clone_size: few; v_call: TRBV18; j_call: TRBJ2-7; d_call: NA; cdr3_aa: CASSPLEGSYEQYF; cdr3_nt: TGTGCCAGCTCGCCCCTTGAAGGGTCGTACGAGCAGTACTTC
clone_size: many; v_call: TRBV7-2; j_call: TRBJ2-1; d_call: NA; cdr3_aa: CASSPDRVRWEQFF; cdr3_nt: TGTGCCAGCAGCCCCGACCGAGTTAGGTGGGAGCAGTTCTTC
clone_size: few; v_call: TRBV7-3; j_call: TRBJ2-1; d_call: NA; cdr3_aa: CASSLFWGSQPNEQFF; cdr3_nt: TGTGCCAGCAGCTTATTCTGGGGATCCCAACCCAATGAGCAGTTCTTC
clone_size: NA; v_call: TRBV28; j_call: TRBJ1-1; d_call: NA; cdr3_aa: CASSPPPKNTEAFF; cdr3_nt: TGTGCCAGCAGTCCGCCCCCCAAGAACACTGAAGCTTTCTTT
clone_size: NA; v_call: TRBV20-1; j_call: TRBJ2-3; d_call: NA; cdr3_aa: CSAMGEWGTDTQYF; cdr3_nt: TGCAGTGCTATGGGGGAGTGGGGCACAGATACGCAGTATTTT
clone_size: once; v_call: TRBV5-6; j_call: TRBJ1-4; d_call: NA; cdr3_aa: CASSMDRDLFPTNEKLFF; cdr3_nt: TGTGCCAGCAGCATGGACAGAGACTTGTTCCCAACTAATGAAAAACTGTTTTTT
clone_size: NA; v_call: TRBV19; j_call: TRBJ1-1; d_call: NA; cdr3_aa: CASNGEGTEAFF; cdr3_nt: TGTGCCAGTAATGGGGAAGGCACTGAAGCTTTCTTT
clone_size: few; v_call: TRBV4-1; j_call: TRBJ2-4; d_call: NA; cdr3_aa: CASSHRGALAKNIQYF; cdr3_nt: TGCGCCAGCAGCCATAGGGGTGCCTTAGCCAAAAACATTCAGTACTTC
clone_size: NA; v_call: TRBV7-9; j_call: TRBJ1-5; d_call: TRBD1; cdr3_aa: CASSLGKTGTDMQPQHF; cdr3_nt: TGTGCCAGCAGCTTAGGAAAAACCGGGACAGATATGCAGCCCCAGCATTTT
clone_size: few; v_call: TRBV20-1; j_call: TRBJ2-7; d_call: NA; cdr3_aa: CSARDDPRWADYEQYF; cdr3_nt: TGCAGTGCTAGAGATGACCCCAGGTGGGCGGATTACGAGCAGTACTTC
clone_size: NA; v_call: TRBV5-4; j_call: TRBJ2-6; d_call: NA; cdr3_aa: CASSLDLGPGANVLTF; cdr3_nt: TGTGCCAGCAGCTTGGATCTGGGACCTGGGGCCAACGTCCTGACTTTC
clone_size: many; v_call: TRBV28; j_call: TRBJ1-2; d_call: NA; cdr3_aa: CASSSPPNYGYTF; cdr3_nt: TGTGCCAGCAGTTCCCCACCGAACTATGGCTACACCTTC
clone_size: once; v_call: TRBV4-1; j_call: TRBJ1-4; d_call: NA; cdr3_aa: CASSQPSGFATNEKLFF; cdr3_nt: TGCGCCAGCAGCCAACCCTCAGGGTTTGCAACTAATGAAAAACTGTTTTTT